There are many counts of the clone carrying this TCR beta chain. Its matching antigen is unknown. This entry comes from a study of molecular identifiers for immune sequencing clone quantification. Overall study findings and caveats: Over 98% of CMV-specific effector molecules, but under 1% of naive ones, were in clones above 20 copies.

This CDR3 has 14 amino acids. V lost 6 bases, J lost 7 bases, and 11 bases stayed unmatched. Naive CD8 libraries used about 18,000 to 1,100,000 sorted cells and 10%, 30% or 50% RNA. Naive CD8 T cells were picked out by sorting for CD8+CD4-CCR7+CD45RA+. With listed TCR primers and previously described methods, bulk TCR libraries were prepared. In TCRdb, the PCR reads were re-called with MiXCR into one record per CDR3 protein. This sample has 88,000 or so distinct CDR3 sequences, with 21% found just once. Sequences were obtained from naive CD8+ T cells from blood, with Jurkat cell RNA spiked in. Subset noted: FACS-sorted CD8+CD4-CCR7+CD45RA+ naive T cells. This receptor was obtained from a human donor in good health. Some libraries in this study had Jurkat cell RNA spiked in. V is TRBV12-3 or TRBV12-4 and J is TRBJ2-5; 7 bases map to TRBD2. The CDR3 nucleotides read TGTGCCAGCAGCTGGGACTACCGTGAGGGGACCCAGTACTTC. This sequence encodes CASSWDYREGTQYF.